One and the same sample provided the 22 T cell receptor beta chains below, sequenced in a study of T cells in Graves' hyperthyroidism and ophthalmopathy. Researchers amplified the TCR beta CDR3 regions from RNA transcripts. The HTBI primer set was used in a first-round RT-PCR of the TCR CDR3. In TCRdb, the multiplex PCR reads were re-called with MiXCR into one record per CDR3 protein. This sample has over 650,000 distinct CDR3 sequences, with 45% found just once. Material for sequencing was peripheral blood or thyroid tissue (not recorded which). The receptors come from an adult man with Graves' disease, either hyperthyroidism or ophthalmopathy (not recorded which).

The chain employs TRBV10-3 and TRBJ2-7, with TRBD1 matching over 8 bases. The DNA end is more similar to TRBJ2-3, so the J call may be wrong. The germline V gene has CDR1 ENHRY and CDR2 SYGVKD. The CDR3 sequence is 14 residues long. The CDR3 DNA follows: TGTGCCATCAGGGCCGCAGGGGGCCGGAATACGCAGTATTTT. Translating gives CAIRAAGGRNTQYF.

This clonotype was found many times. The chain is built from TRBV7-9 and TRBJ1-4; maybe TRBD1 (5 bases). V lost 6 bases, J lost 6 bases, and 17 bases lay in between. CDR1 SEHNR and CDR2 FQNEAQ come from the germline V gene (reference sequence). This CDR3 contains 15 residues. The CDR3 is CASSRPSQGDEKLFF. In DNA, the CDR3 is TGTGCCAGCAGTCGTCCCTCTCAGGGAGATGAAAAACTGTTTTTT.

This chain joins TRBV7-3 and TRBJ2-7; D possibly matches TRBD1 or TRBD2 (5 bases each). There are 15 residues in the CDR3. Germline CDR1 is SGHTA and CDR2 is FQGTGA. V lost 1 base to trimming and J lost 3 bases, with 13 bases between them. In nucleotides, the CDR3 is TGTGCCAGCAGCTTAAGCCCGGGGCAAGGCTACGAGCAGTACTTC. The encoded protein is CASSLSPGQGYEQYF.

Points on this clonotype: This clone may be a read error of a much larger clone one base away. This sequence joins TRBV2 and TRBJ2-7; D call uncertain. The V end was cut by 0 bases, the J end by 6 bases, with 12 bases between. The V gene's germline CDR1 is SNHLY and CDR2 FYNNEI. The CDR3 totals 14 residues. The CDR3: CASSEATGVGEQYF. In nucleotides, the CDR3 is TGTGCCAGCAGTGAAGCTACTGGCGTGGGCGAGCAGTACTTC.

V and J are TRBV7-8 and TRBJ2-5; 11 nucleotides agree with TRBD2. This CDR3 has 16 residues. Unmatched junction bases numbered 5, after V lost 2 bases and J lost 3 bases. In germline, CDR1 is SGHVS, CDR2 FQNEAQ. This CDR3 is CASSLLAGGLEETQYF. For the CDR3, the DNA is TGTGCCAGCAGCTTACTAGCGGGGGGCCTTGAAGAGACCCAGTACTTC.

The V gene is TRBV24-1, the J gene TRBJ2-2, with D hard to call. The CDR3 covers 11 residues. Per germline, CDR1 KGHDR and CDR2 SFDVKD. Trimming took 5 bases from V and 8 from J, leaving 5 bases between them. The CDR3 DNA sequence: TGTGCCACCAGTGGGGCAGGGGAGCTGTTTTTT. Translation gives CATSGAGELFF.

The CDR3 nucleotides read TGTGCCAGCAGGAACGGATGGGGCACTGAAGCTTTCTTT. This encodes CASRNGWGTEAFF. The chain recombines TRBV12-3 or TRBV12-4 with TRBJ1-1; D uncertain. The V end was cut by 6 bases, the J end by 4 bases, with 12 bases between. The CDR3 consists of 13 residues.

The chain recombines TRBV10-2 with TRBJ2-7; 8 bases line up with TRBD2. Trimming cost V 6 bases and J 6 bases; bases outside gene matches: 4. Germline CDR1 and CDR2: WSHSY and SAAADI. The CDR3 length is 12 residues. For the CDR3, the DNA is TGCGCCAGCAGCGGGAGGGCCTCCGAGCAGTACTTC. Its protein product is CASSGRASEQYF.

The gene calls are TRBV7-4 and TRBJ1-4, with D possibly matching TRBD1 (5 bases). The V and J ends lost 6 bases and 10 bases respectively, with 15 bases between them. The CDR3 spans 13 residues. From germline, CDR1 is SGHVT and CDR2 SQSDAQ. The CDR3 region is CASSLGELGKLFF. The CDR3 bases are TGTGCCAGCAGTTTGGGGGAGCTGGGAAAACTGTTTTTT.

This clonotype was observed a handful of times. The rearrangement links TRBV5-1 to TRBJ2-7, with 7 bases fitting TRBD1. Germline loops: CDR1 SGHRS, CDR2 YFSETQ. After removal of 4 bases from V and 3 bases from J, the junction contained 7 bases not matched to a gene. This CDR3 is built from 14 residues. In DNA form, the CDR3 reads TGCGCCAGCAGCGACTCTCCAGGGGGCTACGAGCAGTACTTC. Its protein is CASSDSPGGYEQYF.

As concerns this clonotype: This may stem from a read error, because a much larger clone lies one nucleotide away. The chain couples TRBV9 to TRBJ1-6, with 11 positions matching TRBD1. The length of the CDR3 is 14 residues. Germline V gene lookup returns CDR1 SGDLS and CDR2 YYNGEE. CDR3 sequence: CASSGDRGNSPLDF. The DNA of the CDR3 is TGTGCCAGCAGTGGGGACAGGGGGAACTCACCCCTCGACTTT.

J is TRBJ1-2 and V is TRBV4-2, with 7 bases that match TRBD1. Trimming took 0 bases from V and 4 from J; bases not matched to a gene: 5. The CDR3 covers 15 residues. CDR1 LGHNA and CDR2 YNFKEQ come from the germline V gene. CDR3 bases: TGTGCCAGCAGCCAAGACCCAGGGGGAGCCTATGGCTACACCTTC. Translating gives CASSQDPGGAYGYTF.

This clonotype appeared many times. The V call is TRBV12-3 or TRBV12-4, the J call TRBJ1-2; D ambiguous. V lost 3 bases, J lost 8 bases, and 7 bases lay in between. This CDR3 has 11 amino acids. CDR3 coding DNA: TGTGCCAGCAGTTTTAGTACGGGCTACACCTTC. This codes for CASSFSTGYTF.

This clonotype was counted a few times. This chain uses TRBV4-2 with TRBJ1-3, with no clear D. V was cut by 0 bases and J by 14 bases, with 14 bases left in between. The CDR3 runs 13 residues. Germline V gives CDR1 LGHNA, CDR2 YNFKEQ. DNA for the CDR3: TGTGCCAGCAGCCAAGATGGGGTCTCGTCCGTATATTTT. This translates into CASSQDGVSSVYF.

This clonotype was seen ten or more times. This rearrangement joins TRBV29-1 to TRBJ2-7, with 7 bases fitting TRBD2. V was pared by 1 base and J by 0 bases, with 3 bases of the junction left unmatched. In germline, CDR1 is SQVTM, CDR2 ANQGSEA. The CDR3 extends over 14 amino acids. CDR3: CSVEGGGISYEQYF. CDR3 in DNA: TGCAGCGTTGAAGGGGGAGGGATCTCCTACGAGCAGTACTTC.

This clonotype was seen at least ten times. One junction end does not reproduce the germline sequence, and a read error may be involved. The V and J genes are TRBV5-1 and TRBJ1-1; TRBD1 matches at 7 bases. CDR1 is SGHRS, CDR2 YFSETQ, per germline. The CDR3 runs 13 residues. The CDR3: CASSLQGDTEAFF. The CDR3 DNA follows: TGTGCCAGTAGCCTCCAGGGGGACACTGAAGCTTTCTTT. Based on the CDR3 plus reference TRBV5-1 and TRBJ1-1, the full variable domain is KAGVTQTPRYLIKTRGQQVTLSCSPISGHRSVSWYQQTPGQGLQFLFEYFSETQRNKGNFPGRFSGRQFSNSRSEMNVSTLELGDSALYLCASSLQGDTEAFFGQGTRLTVV.

In this sample, this clonotype turned up many times. The chain is built from TRBV7-2 and TRBJ1-1; no clear D gene. CDR3 size: 13 residues. The germline CDR1 and CDR2 sequences are SGHTA and FQGNSA. V lost 2 bases and J 6 bases, leaving 10 bases between the germline ends. The CDR3 DNA is TGTGCCAGCAGCTTACTTGAGGGCTCTGAAGCTTTCTTT. Its protein is CASSLLEGSEAFF.

In its sample, this clonotype was seen a few times. The V and J genes are TRBV7-3 and TRBJ2-5; D might be TRBD1 or TRBD2, each matching 5 bases. The germline V and J ends were trimmed by 0 bases and 2 bases, with 13 bases remaining between them. Germline values: CDR1 SGHTA, CDR2 FQGTGA. The CDR3 runs to 16 residues. The CDR3 loop reads CASSLTVGPPQETQYF. The CDR3, as DNA: TGTGCCAGCAGCTTAACCGTGGGACCCCCTCAAGAGACCCAGTACTTC.

The rearrangement joins TRBV29-1 to TRBJ2-2, with 10 bases matching TRBD1. Germline V gene data show CDR1 as SQVTM and CDR2 as ANQGSEA. Trimming cost V 4 bases and J 5 bases; bases outside gene matches: 4. The CDR3 contains 14 residues. CDR3 residues: CSVGTGGGTGELFF. CDR3 in DNA: TGCAGCGTTGGGACAGGGGGTGGAACCGGGGAGCTGTTTTTT.

V gene TRBV5-6 combines with J gene TRBJ1-2, with a possible D match to TRBD1 (5 bases). The CDR3 has 17 residues. Trimming removed 5 bases at V and 5 bases at J, with 25 bases between. Germline-derived CDR1 and CDR2 are SGHDT and YYEEEE. Here the CDR3 reads CASRTRDGAKGLYGYTF. The CDR3 DNA is TGTGCCAGCAGGACTCGGGACGGAGCCAAAGGGTTATATGGCTACACCTTC.

At least ten counts were recorded for this clonotype. This sequence joins TRBV10-3 and TRBJ2-7, with 9 bases fitting TRBD1. V shed 10 bases, J shed 4 bases, and the junction held 11 bases outside the gene matches. CDR3 length: 14 residues. The germline CDR1 and CDR2 sequences are ENHRY and SYGVKD. CDR3: CATRTTGGEYEQYF. CDR3 DNA: TGTGCCACCCGTACGACAGGGGGAGAATACGAGCAGTACTTC.

The chain combines TRBV14 with TRBJ1-2, with 7 bases that match TRBD1. Losses at the gene ends were 0 bases for V and 7 bases for J; bases not matched to a gene: 5. The V gene's germline CDR1 is SGHDN and CDR2 FVKESK. CDR3 length: 14 residues. The CDR3 sequence is CASSQELQGGGYTF. In DNA form, the CDR3 reads TGTGCCAGCAGCCAAGAATTGCAGGGGGGTGGCTACACCTTC.